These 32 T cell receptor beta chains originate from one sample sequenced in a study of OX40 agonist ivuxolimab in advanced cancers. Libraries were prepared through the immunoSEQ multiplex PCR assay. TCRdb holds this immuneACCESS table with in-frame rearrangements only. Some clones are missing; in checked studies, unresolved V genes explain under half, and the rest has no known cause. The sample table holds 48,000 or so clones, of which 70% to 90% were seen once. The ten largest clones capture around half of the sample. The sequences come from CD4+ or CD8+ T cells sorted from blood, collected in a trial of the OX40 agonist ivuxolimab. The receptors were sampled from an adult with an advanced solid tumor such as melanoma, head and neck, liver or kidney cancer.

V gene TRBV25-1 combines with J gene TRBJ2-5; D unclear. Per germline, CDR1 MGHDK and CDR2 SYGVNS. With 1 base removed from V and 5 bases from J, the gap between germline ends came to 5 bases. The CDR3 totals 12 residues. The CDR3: CASSESRETQYF. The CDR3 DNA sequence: TGTGCCAGCAGTGAATCACGGGAGACCCAGTACTTC.

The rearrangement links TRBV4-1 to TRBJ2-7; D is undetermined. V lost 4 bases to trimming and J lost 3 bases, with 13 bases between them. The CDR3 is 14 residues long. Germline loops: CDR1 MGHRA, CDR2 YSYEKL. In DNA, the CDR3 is TGCGCCAGCAGCCCGCCCGTAGGTCTCTACGAGCAGTACTTC. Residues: CASSPPVGLYEQYF.

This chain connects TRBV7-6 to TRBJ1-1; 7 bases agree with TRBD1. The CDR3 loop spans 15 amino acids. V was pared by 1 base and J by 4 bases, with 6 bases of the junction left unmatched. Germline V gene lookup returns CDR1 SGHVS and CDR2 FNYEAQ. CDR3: CASSLVGGAGTEAFF. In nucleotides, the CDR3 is TGTGCCAGCAGCTTAGTAGGGGGCGCGGGCACTGAAGCTTTCTTT.

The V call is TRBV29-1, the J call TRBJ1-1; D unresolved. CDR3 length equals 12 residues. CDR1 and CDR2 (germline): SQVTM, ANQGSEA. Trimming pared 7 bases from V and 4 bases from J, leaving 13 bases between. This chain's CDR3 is CSAEEASTEAFF. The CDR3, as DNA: TGCAGCGCCGAGGAGGCGAGCACTGAAGCTTTCTTT.

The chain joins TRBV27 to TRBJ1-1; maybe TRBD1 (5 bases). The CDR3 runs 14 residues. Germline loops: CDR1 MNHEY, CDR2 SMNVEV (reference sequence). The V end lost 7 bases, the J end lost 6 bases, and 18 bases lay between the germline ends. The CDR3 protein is CASNSGFGGAEAFF. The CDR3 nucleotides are TGTGCCAGCAACTCAGGGTTTGGAGGCGCTGAAGCTTTCTTT.

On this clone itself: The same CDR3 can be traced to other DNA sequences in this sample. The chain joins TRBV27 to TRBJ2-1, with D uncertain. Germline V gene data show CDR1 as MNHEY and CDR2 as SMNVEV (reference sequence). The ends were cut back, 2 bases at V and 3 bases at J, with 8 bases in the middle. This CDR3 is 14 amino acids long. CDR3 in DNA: TGTGCCAGCAGTTTAGCAGCCGGCTACAATGAGCAGTTCTTC. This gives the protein CASSLAAGYNEQFF.

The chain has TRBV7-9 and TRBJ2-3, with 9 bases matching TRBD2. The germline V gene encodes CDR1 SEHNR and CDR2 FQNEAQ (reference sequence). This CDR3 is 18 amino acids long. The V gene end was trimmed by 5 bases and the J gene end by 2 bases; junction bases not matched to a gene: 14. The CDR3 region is CASSPWSGGPPATDTQYF. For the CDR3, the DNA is TGTGCCAGCAGCCCATGGAGCGGGGGGCCCCCCGCCACAGATACGCAGTATTTT.

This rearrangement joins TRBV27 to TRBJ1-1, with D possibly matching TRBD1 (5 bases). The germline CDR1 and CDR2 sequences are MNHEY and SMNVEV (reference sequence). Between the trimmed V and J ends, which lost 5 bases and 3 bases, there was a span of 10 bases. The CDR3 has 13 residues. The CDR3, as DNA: TGTGCCAGCAGTCTGACAGAGGACACTGAAGCTTTCTTT. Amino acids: CASSLTEDTEAFF.

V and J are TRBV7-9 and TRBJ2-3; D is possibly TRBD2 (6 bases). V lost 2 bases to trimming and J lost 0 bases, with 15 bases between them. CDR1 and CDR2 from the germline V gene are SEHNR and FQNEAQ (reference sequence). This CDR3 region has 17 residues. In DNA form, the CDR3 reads TGTGCCAGCAGCTTACCCCAGCGGGTCGTTAGCACAGATACGCAGTATTTT. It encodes CASSLPQRVVSTDTQYF.

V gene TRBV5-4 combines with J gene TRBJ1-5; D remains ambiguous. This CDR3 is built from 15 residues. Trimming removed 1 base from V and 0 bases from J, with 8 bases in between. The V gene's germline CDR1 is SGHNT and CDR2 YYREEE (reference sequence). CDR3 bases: TGTGCCAGCAGCTTGACGGACTATAGCAATCAGCCCCAGCATTTT. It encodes CASSLTDYSNQPQHF.

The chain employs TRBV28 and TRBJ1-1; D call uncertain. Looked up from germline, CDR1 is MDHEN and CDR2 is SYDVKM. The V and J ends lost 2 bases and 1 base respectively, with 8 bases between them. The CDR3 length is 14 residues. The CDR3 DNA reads TGTGCCAGCAGTTTACCAAGGAGGAACACTGAAGCTTTCTTT. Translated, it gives CASSLPRRNTEAFF.

As DNA, the CDR3 is TGTGCCAGTAGTAGTGGTACCTACGAGCAGTACTTC. Translation gives CASSSGTYEQYF. V gene TRBV19 combines with J gene TRBJ2-7; no clear D. Germline assignment: CDR1 LNHDA and CDR2 SQIVND (reference sequence). The V end was cut by 4 bases, the J end by 2 bases, with 6 bases between. The CDR3 runs 12 residues.

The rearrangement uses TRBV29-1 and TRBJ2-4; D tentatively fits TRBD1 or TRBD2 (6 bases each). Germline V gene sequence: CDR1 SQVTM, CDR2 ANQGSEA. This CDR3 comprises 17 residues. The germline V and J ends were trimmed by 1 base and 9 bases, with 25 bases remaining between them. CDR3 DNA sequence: TGCAGCGTTGAAGTAATGAAAGGGGTGGGCGAGGGGGGCATTCAGTACTTC. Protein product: CSVEVMKGVGEGGIQYF.

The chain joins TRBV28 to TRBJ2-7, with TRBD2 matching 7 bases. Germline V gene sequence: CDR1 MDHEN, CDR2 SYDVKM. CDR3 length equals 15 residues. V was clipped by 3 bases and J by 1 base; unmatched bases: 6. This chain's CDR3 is CASSFPVAGSYEQYF. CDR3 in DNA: TGTGCCAGCAGTTTCCCAGTAGCGGGTTCCTACGAGCAGTACTTC.

The CDR3 sequence: CASGHPREETQYF. The CDR3 DNA follows: TGCGCCAGTGGACATCCTAGGGAGGAGACCCAGTACTTC. The chain couples TRBV5-1 to TRBJ2-5; D possibly matches TRBD1 or TRBD2 (5 bases each). CDR3 length: 13 amino acids. Germline-derived CDR1 and CDR2 are SGHRS and YFSETQ. Trimming stripped 8 bases from V and 5 bases from J, with 16 bases between.

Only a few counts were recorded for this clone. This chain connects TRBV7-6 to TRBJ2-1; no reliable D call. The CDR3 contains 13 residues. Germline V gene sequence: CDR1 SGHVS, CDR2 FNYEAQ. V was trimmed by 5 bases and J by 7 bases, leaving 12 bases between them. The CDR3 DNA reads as TGTGCCAGCAGCCCCATTACTAAAAATGAGCAGTTCTTC. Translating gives CASSPITKNEQFF.

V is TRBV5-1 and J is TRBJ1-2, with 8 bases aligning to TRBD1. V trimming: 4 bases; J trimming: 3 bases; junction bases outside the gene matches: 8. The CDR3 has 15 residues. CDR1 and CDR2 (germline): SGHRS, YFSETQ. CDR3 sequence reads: CASSHTGGGDYGYTF. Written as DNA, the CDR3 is TGCGCCAGCAGCCATACAGGGGGTGGTGACTATGGCTACACCTTC.

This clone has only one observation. This CDR3 reads CASSHSTEIKTQYF. CDR3 nucleotides: TGCGCCAGCAGCCACTCGACAGAGATAAAGACCCAGTACTTC. The chain recombines TRBV4-1 with TRBJ2-5, with D tentatively TRBD1 (5 bases). Trimming took 3 bases from V and 6 from J, leaving 14 bases between them. Germline CDR1 MGHRA, CDR2 YSYEKL. CDR3 length equals 14 residues.

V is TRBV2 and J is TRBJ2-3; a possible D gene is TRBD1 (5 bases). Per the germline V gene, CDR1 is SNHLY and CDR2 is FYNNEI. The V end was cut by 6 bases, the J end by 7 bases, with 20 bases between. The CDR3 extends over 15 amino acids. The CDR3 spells CASRDAQGARNTQYF. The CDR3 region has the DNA TGTGCCAGCAGAGACGCACAAGGGGCGAGAAATACGCAGTATTTT.

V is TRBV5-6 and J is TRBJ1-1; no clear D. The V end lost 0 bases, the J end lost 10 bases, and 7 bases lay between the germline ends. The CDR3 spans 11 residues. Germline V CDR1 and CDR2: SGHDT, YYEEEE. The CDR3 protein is CASSLGVGAFF. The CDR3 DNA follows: TGTGCCAGCAGCTTGGGGGTCGGAGCTTTCTTT.

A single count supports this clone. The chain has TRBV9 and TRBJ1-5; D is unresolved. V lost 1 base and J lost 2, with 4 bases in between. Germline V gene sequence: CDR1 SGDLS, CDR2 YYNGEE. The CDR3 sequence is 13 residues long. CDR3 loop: CASSVSGNQPQHF. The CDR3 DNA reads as TGTGCCAGCAGCGTAAGTGGCAATCAGCCCCAGCATTTT.

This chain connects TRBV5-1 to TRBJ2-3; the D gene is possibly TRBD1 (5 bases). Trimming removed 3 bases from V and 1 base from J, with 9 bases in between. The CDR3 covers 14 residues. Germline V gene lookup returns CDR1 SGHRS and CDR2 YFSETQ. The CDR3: CASSSVGGTDTQYF. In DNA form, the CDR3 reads TGCGCCAGCAGCTCCGTAGGGGGCACAGATACGCAGTATTTT.

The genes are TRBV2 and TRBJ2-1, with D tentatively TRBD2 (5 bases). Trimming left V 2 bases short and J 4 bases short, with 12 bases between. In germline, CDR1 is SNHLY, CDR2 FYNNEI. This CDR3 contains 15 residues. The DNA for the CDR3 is TGTGCCAGCAGTGAAACTCTAGCCTATTACAATGAGCAGTTCTTC. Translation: CASSETLAYYNEQFF.

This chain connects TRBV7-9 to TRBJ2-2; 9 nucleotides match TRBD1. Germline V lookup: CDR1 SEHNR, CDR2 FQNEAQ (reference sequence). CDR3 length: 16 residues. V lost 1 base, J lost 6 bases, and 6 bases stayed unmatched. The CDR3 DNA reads TGTGCCAGCAGCTTAGACGGGACAGGGCCTCCCGGGGAGCTGTTTTTT. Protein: CASSLDGTGPPGELFF.

The CDR3 nucleotides read TGTGCCAGCACCCCGGGACTGGGATACAATGAGCAGTTCTTC. It codes for CASTPGLGYNEQFF. The gene calls are TRBV9 and TRBJ2-1, with a tentative D call TRBD2 (6 bases). V was cut by 6 bases and J by 4 bases, with 14 bases left in between. CDR1 and CDR2 from the germline V gene are SGDLS and YYNGEE. CDR3 size: 14 residues.

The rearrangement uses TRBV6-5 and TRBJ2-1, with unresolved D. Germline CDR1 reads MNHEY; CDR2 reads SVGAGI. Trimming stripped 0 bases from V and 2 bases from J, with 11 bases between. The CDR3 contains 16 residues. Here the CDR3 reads CASSYSSATPYNEQFF. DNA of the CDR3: TGTGCCAGCAGTTACTCGAGTGCTACCCCCTACAATGAGCAGTTCTTC.

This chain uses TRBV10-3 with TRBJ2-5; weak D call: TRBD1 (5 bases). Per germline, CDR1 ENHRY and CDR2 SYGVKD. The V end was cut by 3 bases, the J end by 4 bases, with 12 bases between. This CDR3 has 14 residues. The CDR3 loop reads CAISEQVPRETQYF. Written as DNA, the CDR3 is TGTGCCATCAGTGAACAGGTTCCTCGAGAGACCCAGTACTTC.

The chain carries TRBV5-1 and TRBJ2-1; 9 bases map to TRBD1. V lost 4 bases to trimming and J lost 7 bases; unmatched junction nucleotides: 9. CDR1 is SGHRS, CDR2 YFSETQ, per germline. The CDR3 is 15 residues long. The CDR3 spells CASSTGTGMSNEQFF. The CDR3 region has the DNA TGCGCCAGCAGCACTGGGACAGGGATGTCGAATGAGCAGTTCTTC.

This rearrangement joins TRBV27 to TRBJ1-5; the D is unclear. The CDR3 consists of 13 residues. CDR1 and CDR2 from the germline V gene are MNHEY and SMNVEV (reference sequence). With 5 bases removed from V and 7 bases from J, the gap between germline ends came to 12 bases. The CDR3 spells CASSDGLGQPQHF. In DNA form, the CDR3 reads TGTGCCAGCAGTGACGGGCTGGGGCAGCCCCAGCATTTT.

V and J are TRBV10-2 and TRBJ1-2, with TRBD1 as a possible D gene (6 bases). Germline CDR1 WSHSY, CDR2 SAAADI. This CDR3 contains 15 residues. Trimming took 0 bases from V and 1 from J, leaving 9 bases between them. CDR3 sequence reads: CASSESGDINYGYTF. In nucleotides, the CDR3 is TGCGCCAGCAGTGAGTCAGGGGACATTAACTATGGCTACACCTTC.

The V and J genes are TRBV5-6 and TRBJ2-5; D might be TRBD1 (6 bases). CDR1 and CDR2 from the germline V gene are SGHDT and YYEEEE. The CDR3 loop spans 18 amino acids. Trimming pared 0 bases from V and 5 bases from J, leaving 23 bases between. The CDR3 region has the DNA TGTGCCAGCAGCTTGGGAACAGGGAAATATCCTTACGAGGAGACCCAGTACTTC. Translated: CASSLGTGKYPYEETQYF.

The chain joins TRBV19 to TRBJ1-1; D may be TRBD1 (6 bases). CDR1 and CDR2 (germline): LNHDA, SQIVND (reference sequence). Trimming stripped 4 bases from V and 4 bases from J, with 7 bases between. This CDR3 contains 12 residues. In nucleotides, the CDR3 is TGTGCCAGTAGTAGAGGGGGCACTGAAGCTTTCTTT. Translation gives CASSRGGTEAFF.